The 8 T cell receptor beta chains reported below all come from one sample, sequenced in a study of T-cell reconstitution after alpha-beta-depleted transplantation in children. Using unique molecular identifiers, the investigators prepared the TCRbeta library. Each CDR3 protein gets one entry after TCRdb re-called the PCR reads with MiXCR. The data show some 830,000 distinct CDR3 sequences, about 16% seen once. The source was PBMCs, mostly from graft donor cells, collected 360 days after TCRalphabeta/CD19-depleted stem cell transplant. These TCRs come from a male patient under 18 who had a stem cell transplant for acute lymphoblastic leukemia, so the T cells may come from the graft donor.

This clonotype was seen more than once but under ten times. The chain recombines TRBV9 with TRBJ2-7; perhaps D is TRBD1 or TRBD2 (5 bases each). This CDR3 contains 14 residues. V shed 3 bases and J shed 2 bases, with 12 bases lying between them. Germline loops: CDR1 SGDLS, CDR2 YYNGEE. This CDR3 is CASSDGDGAYEQYF. CDR3 DNA: TGTGCCAGCAGCGATGGGGACGGAGCCTACGAGCAGTACTTC.

This clonotype has only a few counts. The chain has TRBV27 and TRBJ1-3; D not certain. This CDR3 comprises 14 residues. With 4 bases removed from V and 2 bases from J, the gap between germline ends came to 9 bases. Germline V gene lookup returns CDR1 MNHEY and CDR2 SMNVEV (reference sequence). CDR3 nucleotide sequence: TGTGCCAGCAGTTCCTCGGCCCCTGGAAACACCATATATTTT. Translating gives CASSSSAPGNTIYF.

The chain is built from TRBV7-2 and TRBJ2-3; D unresolved. The CDR3 spans 14 residues. The germline V gene encodes CDR1 SGHTA and CDR2 FQGNSA. V gave up 1 base and J gave up 4 bases, with 9 bases separating them. In DNA form, the CDR3 reads TGTGCCAGCAGCTTAGAACGCGGCCCAGATACGCAGTATTTT. This translates into CASSLERGPDTQYF.

V usage is TRBV9 and J usage is TRBJ1-1; D call uncertain. Trimming left V 1 base short and J 0 bases short, with 10 bases between. Germline loops: CDR1 SGDLS, CDR2 YYNGEE. This CDR3 has 15 amino acids. CDR3 in DNA: TGTGCCAGCAGCGTAACGGGAATACTGAACACTGAAGCTTTCTTT. Its translation: CASSVTGILNTEAFF.

This clonotype was recorded a few times. The rearrangement joins TRBV24-1 to TRBJ1-2, with 7 bases identical to TRBD1. V dropped 3 bases and J dropped 8; count of bases not matched to a gene: 8. The V gene's germline CDR1 is KGHDR and CDR2 SFDVKD. This CDR3 contains 14 residues. CDR3: CATSDGDSGPGYTF. The DNA of the CDR3 is TGTGCCACCAGTGATGGGGACAGCGGACCGGGCTACACCTTC.

The J gene is TRBJ2-4, the V gene TRBV5-6; 7 positions match TRBD1. The J segment lost 7 bases and the V segment lost 4 bases, leaving 8 bases of the junction unmatched. This CDR3 has 14 amino acids. Germline V gene data show CDR1 as SGHDT and CDR2 as YYEEEE. For the CDR3, the DNA is TGTGCCAGCAGCCTCGGGCTACAGGGGAACATTCAGTACTTC. Protein sequence: CASSLGLQGNIQYF.

The CDR3 here is CASSELKALDTGELFF. The CDR3, as DNA: TGTGCCAGCAGTGAATTGAAAGCTCTGGACACCGGGGAGCTGTTTTTT. The V gene is TRBV25-1, the J gene TRBJ2-2; no firm D call. This CDR3 spans 16 amino acids. In germline, CDR1 is MGHDK, CDR2 SYGVNS. V gave up 1 base and J gave up 3 bases, with 12 bases separating them.

In its sample, this clonotype was seen a few times. The chain uses TRBV5-1 and TRBJ2-5; D possibly corresponds to TRBD1 (6 bases). The V end lost 2 bases, the J end lost 5 bases, and 16 bases lay between the germline ends. CDR1 and CDR2 from the germline V gene are SGHRS and YFSETQ. This CDR3 is 15 amino acids long. CDR3 in amino acids: CASSLSLLGGETQYF. The CDR3 DNA sequence: TGCGCCAGCAGCTTAAGCCTCTTAGGGGGTGAGACCCAGTACTTC. The full variable domain, its missing parts supplied by reference TRBV5-1 and TRBJ2-5, is KAGVTQTPRYLIKTRGQQVTLSCSPISGHRSVSWYQQTPGQGLQFLFEYFSETQRNKGNFPGRFSGRQFSNSRSEMNVSTLELGDSALYLCASSLSLLGGETQYFGPGTRLLVL.